This T cell receptor (beta chain) was retrieved from a study of blood T cell repertoires in COVID-19. About the study: The United States, Italy and Spain provided the acute and convalescent COVID-19 samples. Sources were T cells, B-cell-depleted T cells, or PBMCs; the material itself was cDNA or gDNA.

Germline V gene sequence: CDR1 SGHRS, CDR2 YFSETQ. V lost 0 bases, J lost 1 base, and 9 bases lay in between. This CDR3 has 15 residues. Original processing notes: Quantification of nucleated cells was approximated via reference gene primer amplification. Assay used: immunoSEQ multiplex PCR; TCRdb lists only in-frame clones, some missing. V, J and clone size reflect that table, while D and trimming were determined from the DNA. The sample lists fewer than 40,000 clones, around 93% occurring once. The V gene is TRBV5-1, the J gene TRBJ2-3; D is perhaps TRBD1 (5 bases). This TCR was recovered from a human donor with active COVID-19. The donor label of this sample is uncertain. Sequenced: peripheral blood. In DNA, the CDR3 is TGCGCCAGCAGCTTGGAGGCCAGGGGCACAGATACGCAGTATTTT. It specifies CASSLEARGTDTQYF.